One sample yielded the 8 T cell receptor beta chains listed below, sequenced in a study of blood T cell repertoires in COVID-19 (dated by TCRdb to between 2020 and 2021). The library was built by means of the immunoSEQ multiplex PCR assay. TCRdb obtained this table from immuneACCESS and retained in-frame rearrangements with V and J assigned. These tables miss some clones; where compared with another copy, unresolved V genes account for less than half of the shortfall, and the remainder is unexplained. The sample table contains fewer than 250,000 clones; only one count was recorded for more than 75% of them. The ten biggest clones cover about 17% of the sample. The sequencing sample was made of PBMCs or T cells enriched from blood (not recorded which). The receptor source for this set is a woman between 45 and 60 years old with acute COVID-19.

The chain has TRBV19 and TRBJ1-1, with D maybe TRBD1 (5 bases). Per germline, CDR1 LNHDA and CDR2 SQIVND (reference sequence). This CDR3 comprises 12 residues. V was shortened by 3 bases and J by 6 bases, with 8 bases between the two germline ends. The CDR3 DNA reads TGTGCCAGTAGTATGCGGGGCGCTGAAGCTTTCTTT. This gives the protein CASSMRGAEAFF.

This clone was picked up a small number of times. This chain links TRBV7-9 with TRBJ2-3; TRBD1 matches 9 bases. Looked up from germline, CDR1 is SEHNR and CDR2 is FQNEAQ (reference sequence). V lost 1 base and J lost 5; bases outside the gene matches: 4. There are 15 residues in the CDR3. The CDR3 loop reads CASSLGTGAGDTQYF. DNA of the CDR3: TGTGCCAGCAGCTTAGGGACAGGGGCGGGAGATACGCAGTATTTT.

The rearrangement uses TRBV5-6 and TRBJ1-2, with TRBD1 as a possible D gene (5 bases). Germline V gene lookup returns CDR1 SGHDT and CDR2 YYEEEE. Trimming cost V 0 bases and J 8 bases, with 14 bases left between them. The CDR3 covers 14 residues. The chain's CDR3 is CASSLGQKGRGYTF. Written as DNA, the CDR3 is TGTGCCAGCAGCTTGGGACAGAAGGGCCGCGGCTACACCTTC.

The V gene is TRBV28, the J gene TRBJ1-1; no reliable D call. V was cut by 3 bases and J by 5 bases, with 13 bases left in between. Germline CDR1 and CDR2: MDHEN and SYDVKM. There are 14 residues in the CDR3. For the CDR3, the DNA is TGTGCCAGCAGTTTGAATGTTGAGGGAACTGAAGCTTTCTTT. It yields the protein CASSLNVEGTEAFF.

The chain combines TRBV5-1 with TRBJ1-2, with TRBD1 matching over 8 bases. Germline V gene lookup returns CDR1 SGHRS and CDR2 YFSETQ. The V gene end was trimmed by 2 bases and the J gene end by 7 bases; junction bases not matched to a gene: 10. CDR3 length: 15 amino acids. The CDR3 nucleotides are TGCGCCAGCAGCTTAACGAAGACAGGGGTTCGTGGCTACACCTTC. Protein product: CASSLTKTGVRGYTF.

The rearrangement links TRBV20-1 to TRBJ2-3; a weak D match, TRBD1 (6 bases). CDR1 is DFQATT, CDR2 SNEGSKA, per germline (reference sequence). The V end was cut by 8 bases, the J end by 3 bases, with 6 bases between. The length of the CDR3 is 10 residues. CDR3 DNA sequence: TGCAGTACAGGGACAGATACGCAGTATTTT. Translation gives CSTGTDTQYF.

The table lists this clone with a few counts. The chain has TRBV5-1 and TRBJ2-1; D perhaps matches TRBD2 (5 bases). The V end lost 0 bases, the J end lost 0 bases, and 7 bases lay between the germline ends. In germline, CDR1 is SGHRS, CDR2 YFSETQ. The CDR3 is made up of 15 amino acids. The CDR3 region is CASSLAGSSYNEQFF. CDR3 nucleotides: TGCGCCAGCAGCTTGGCTGGGAGCTCCTACAATGAGCAGTTCTTC.

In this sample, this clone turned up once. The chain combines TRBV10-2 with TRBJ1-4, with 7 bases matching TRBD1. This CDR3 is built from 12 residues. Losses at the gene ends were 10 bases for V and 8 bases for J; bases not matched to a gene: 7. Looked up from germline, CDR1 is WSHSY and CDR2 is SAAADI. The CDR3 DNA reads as TGCGCCACCTACGACAGGGCGGAAAAACTGTTTTTT. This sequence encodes CATYDRAEKLFF.